Described below is a single T cell receptor beta chain sequence and its context. The sample is drawn from a study of blood T cell repertoires in COVID-19. Study-wide background: Sites across the United States, Italy and Spain contributed samples from acute and convalescent COVID-19. T cells, B-cell-depleted T cells, or PBMCs supplied cDNA or gDNA.

This CDR3 has 16 amino acids. Germline values: CDR1 LGHDT, CDR2 YNNKEL (reference sequence). Trimming pared 1 base from V and 0 bases from J, leaving 12 bases between. Per the original data handling: From reference gene primer amplification, estimates of nucleated cell counts were derived. The data were produced by immunoSEQ multiplex PCR, yet TCRdb's version contains in-frame clones alone and is incomplete. That table is the source of V, J and clone size, and D and trimming were worked out from the DNA. The profile shows about 60,000 clones, 60% to 85% of them singletons. Sequenced: peripheral blood. The origin of this receptor is a man aged 45-65 years with active or convalescent COVID-19. The V gene is TRBV3-1 (or the pseudogene TRBV3-2), the J gene TRBJ1-2; D gene uncertain. The chain's CDR3 is CASSQGFQKTNYGYTF. CDR3 in DNA: TGTGCCAGCAGCCAAGGGTTCCAGAAAACTAACTATGGCTACACCTTC.